This TCR beta chain was captured by sequencing in a study of neoadjuvant anti-PD-1 for oral cavity cancer. The V and J ends lost 5 bases and 4 bases respectively, with 11 bases between them. CDR1 and CDR2 (germline): MNHNS, SASEGT. The length of the CDR3 is 13 residues. Of note for this clone: The antigen is unknown.

Assay: immunoSEQ multiplex PCR; the TCRdb copy retains only in-frame clones and omits some. The sample carries 37,000 or so clones, more than 35% recorded once. Regarding time point: after neoadjuvant nivolumab, at surgical resection. Study-wide results and caveats: Pretreatment Treg/Th17 ratio correlated inversely with post-treatment tumor clonality.

The sequences come from tumor tissue, collected after nivolumab (anti-PD-1) treatment. The receptor was derived from a person aged 35 to 85 with oral cavity squamous cell carcinoma. This chain connects TRBV6-1 to TRBJ2-5; D not certain. The CDR3 coding sequence is TGTGCCAGCAGTCCTAGGCAGACAGAGACCCAGTACTTC. Translation gives CASSPRQTETQYF.